This TCR beta chain is from a study of blood T cell repertoires in COVID-19. Study information: Samples of COVID-19 (acute and convalescent) were obtained from the United States, Italy and Spain. PBMCs, B-cell-depleted T cells, or T cells were the source of the cDNA or gDNA that made up the material.

The CDR3 has 13 residues. The V and J ends lost 5 bases and 5 bases respectively, with 10 bases between them. Original analysis: Using reference gene primer amplification, nucleated cell counts were estimated. Clones were sequenced by immunoSEQ multiplex PCR, and TCRdb holds only the in-frame ones, with some missing. Clonal size and the V and J genes are those of that table, whereas D and trimming came from the DNA. Counted here are more than 85,000 clones, around nine tenths occurring once; the ten biggest clones make up approximately 1.9%. This clone was found once. During active infection, Seattle patients enrolled and were then monitored through disease.

V usage is TRBV12-3 or TRBV12-4 and J usage is TRBJ2-1; D unclear. The sample was peripheral blood. The receptor comes from a woman between 45 and 60 years old with COVID-19, enrolled during active disease. The CDR3 loop is CASSPGRHNEQFF. In DNA form, the CDR3 reads TGTGCCAGCAGTCCGGGTCGGCACAATGAGCAGTTCTTC.